The rows below give T cell receptor beta chains drawn from one sample of a study of T cells in Graves' hyperthyroidism and ophthalmopathy. TCRdb re-called the multiplex PCR reads through MiXCR, storing one row per CDR3 protein. The sample has a few hundred thousand distinct CDR3 sequences; more than 15% are singletons. Input material: blood. The receptor set was obtained from a woman under 40 with Graves' hyperthyroidism. Each CDR3 is given with its conserved first and last residue. The order of the fields is clone size, D gene, V gene, J gene, CDR3 DNA, CDR3 protein. The D gene is left open where the match is weak. A row's size may be missing; if present it is once, few, many or a size class.

abundance: many
d_gene: TRBD2
v_gene: TRBV11-2
j_gene: TRBJ2-1
CDR3nt: TGTGCCAGCAGCTTAGTAGCGGGAGGGCGGGGCTCCTACAATGAGCAGTTCTTC
CDR3aa: CASSLVAGGRGSYNEQFF

abundance: many
d_gene: TRBD2
v_gene: TRBV3-1
j_gene: TRBJ2-7
CDR3nt: TGTGCCAGCAACCAGGGACTAGCGGGTAACCACGAGCAGTACTTC
CDR3aa: CASNQGLAGNHEQYF

abundance: few
d_gene: -
v_gene: TRBV5-5
j_gene: TRBJ2-7
CDR3nt: TGTGCCAGCAGCGCCACACGGAACGAGCAGTACTTC
CDR3aa: CASSATRNEQYF

abundance: many
d_gene: -
v_gene: TRBV5-5
j_gene: TRBJ2-1
CDR3nt: TGTGCCAGCAGCTTCGGAGGGATCGGGTCCTACAATGAGCAGTTCTTC
CDR3aa: CASSFGGIGSYNEQFF

abundance: few
d_gene: TRBD2
v_gene: TRBV5-6
j_gene: TRBJ2-1
CDR3nt: TGTGCCAGCAGCTTGGGGACGGGACTAGCGGGAAATGAGCAGTTCTTC
CDR3aa: CASSLGTGLAGNEQFF

abundance: many
d_gene: TRBD2
v_gene: TRBV28
j_gene: TRBJ2-3
CDR3nt: TGTGCCAGCACCCCCGAGAGACTAGCGGGAGGGGCAGATACGCAGTATTTT
CDR3aa: CASTPERLAGGADTQYF

abundance: many
d_gene: -
v_gene: TRBV7-9
j_gene: TRBJ1-2
CDR3nt: TGTGCCAGCAGCTCTGTTAACTATGGCTACACCTTC
CDR3aa: CASSSVNYGYTF

abundance: many
d_gene: -
v_gene: TRBV20-1
j_gene: TRBJ1-2
CDR3nt: TGCAGTGCTAGTATAACCGGGACACTCTATGGCTACACCTTC
CDR3aa: CSASITGTLYGYTF

abundance: -
d_gene: TRBD2
v_gene: TRBV7-3
j_gene: TRBJ2-3
CDR3nt: TGTGCCAGCGGGGGACGGGAGCGGGAGTGGAGGTTGGCAGATACGCAGTATTTT
CDR3aa: CASGGREREWRLADTQYF

abundance: -
d_gene: TRBD2
v_gene: TRBV6-9
j_gene: TRBJ2-4
CDR3nt: TGTGCCAGCAGTTCCAAACTAGCGGCGAAAAACATTCAGTACTTC
CDR3aa: CASSSKLAAKNIQYF

abundance: many
d_gene: -
v_gene: TRBV3-1
j_gene: TRBJ2-1
CDR3nt: TGTGCCAGCAGCCAAGGCTTTGTGGCTAGCTCCATTCCTGAGCAGTTCTTC
CDR3aa: CASSQGFVASSIPEQFF

abundance: -
d_gene: -
v_gene: TRBV19
j_gene: TRBJ1-2
CDR3nt: TGTGCCACCCTTGGAGGGGTCTATGGCTACACCTTC
CDR3aa: CATLGGVYGYTF

abundance: many
d_gene: TRBD1
v_gene: TRBV27
j_gene: TRBJ1-5
CDR3nt: TGTGCCTCAGGACAGGGGAATCAGCCCCAGCATTTT
CDR3aa: CASGQGNQPQHF

abundance: many
d_gene: -
v_gene: TRBV28
j_gene: TRBJ1-1
CDR3nt: TGTGCCAGCAGTCAAGGGTCGGGCATGAACACTGAAGCTTTCTTT
CDR3aa: CASSQGSGMNTEAFF

abundance: many
d_gene: TRBD1
v_gene: TRBV6-1
j_gene: TRBJ2-4
CDR3nt: TGTGCCAGCAGTGAGGGACAGGGTACCATAGCCAAAAACATTCAGTACTTC
CDR3aa: CASSEGQGTIAKNIQYF

abundance: -
d_gene: -
v_gene: TRBV10-2
j_gene: TRBJ2-7
CDR3nt: TGCGCCAGCAAGGGGGAACTAAACCCCCTGGGCGAGCAGTACTTC
CDR3aa: CASKGELNPLGEQYF

abundance: many
d_gene: -
v_gene: TRBV10-3
j_gene: TRBJ1-1
CDR3nt: TGTGCCATCTCAAGACAGGCGAACACTGAAGCTTTCTTT
CDR3aa: CAISRQANTEAFF

abundance: few
d_gene: -
v_gene: TRBV20-1
j_gene: TRBJ1-6
CDR3nt: TGCAGTGCTAGGGTAGACCCGGATAATTCACCCCTCCACTTT
CDR3aa: CSARVDPDNSPLHF

abundance: -
d_gene: TRBD1
v_gene: TRBV5-1
j_gene: TRBJ1-1
CDR3nt: TGCGCCAGTGGGACAGGGAACATGAACACTGAAGCTTTCTTT
CDR3aa: CASGTGNMNTEAFF

abundance: few
d_gene: -
v_gene: TRBV4-1
j_gene: TRBJ1-5
CDR3nt: TGCGCCAGCAGCCAAGATGCGACATCTAGCAATCAGCCCCAGCATTTT
CDR3aa: CASSQDATSSNQPQHF

abundance: -
d_gene: -
v_gene: TRBV12-3/TRBV12-4
j_gene: TRBJ2-7
CDR3nt: TGTGCCAGCAGGAACGGGAGAAGTATTTACGAGCAGTACTTC
CDR3aa: CASRNGRSIYEQYF

abundance: -
d_gene: TRBD1
v_gene: TRBV27
j_gene: TRBJ1-4
CDR3nt: TGTGCCAGCAGCCTGGGACAGGGGAATATGATGGGAGAAAAACTGTTTTTT
CDR3aa: CASSLGQGNMMGEKLFF

abundance: many
d_gene: -
v_gene: TRBV6-1
j_gene: TRBJ2-5
CDR3nt: TGTGCCAGCACGCCACGGGGCGCTGAGACCCAGTACTTC
CDR3aa: CASTPRGAETQYF

abundance: many
d_gene: -
v_gene: TRBV10-3
j_gene: TRBJ2-1
CDR3nt: TGTGCCATCAGTGAGTCTGCGGGGGCCCCCTACAATGAGCAGTTCTTC
CDR3aa: CAISESAGAPYNEQFF

abundance: once
d_gene: TRBD1
v_gene: TRBV19
j_gene: TRBJ1-5
CDR3nt: TGTGCCAGTGGGACAGTTCAGCCCCAGCATTTT
CDR3aa: CASGTVQPQHF

abundance: few
d_gene: TRBD2
v_gene: TRBV27
j_gene: TRBJ2-3
CDR3nt: TGTGCCAGCAGTTTCCGGACTAGCGGGGGCCTACATAACACAGATACGCAGTATTTT
CDR3aa: CASSFRTSGGLHNTDTQYF

abundance: -
d_gene: TRBD1
v_gene: TRBV5-1
j_gene: TRBJ1-3
CDR3nt: TGCGCCAGCAGCTTGGGACAGGGAGGGCTCTCTGGAAACACCATATATTTT
CDR3aa: CASSLGQGGLSGNTIYF

abundance: -
d_gene: TRBD2
v_gene: TRBV2
j_gene: TRBJ2-1
CDR3nt: TGTGCCAGCAGTGGACTAGCGGGAGTGCATGAGCAGTTCTTC
CDR3aa: CASSGLAGVHEQFF

abundance: few
d_gene: TRBD1
v_gene: TRBV27
j_gene: TRBJ2-7
CDR3nt: TGTGCCAGCAGTTTATTTTTCACGAAGACAGGGACCTACGAGCAGTACTTC
CDR3aa: CASSLFFTKTGTYEQYF

abundance: -
d_gene: -
v_gene: TRBV7-9
j_gene: TRBJ1-1
CDR3nt: TGTGCCAGCAGAAAGACAGGAGAAGAAGCTTTCTTT
CDR3aa: CASRKTGEEAFF

abundance: -
d_gene: -
v_gene: TRBV30
j_gene: TRBJ2-3
CDR3nt: TGTGCCTGGAGTGTCCTGGCGGTTAGCACAGATACGCAGTATTTT
CDR3aa: CAWSVLAVSTDTQYF